This record concerns one TCR beta chain sequence. Antigen: not known. Assay used: immunoSEQ multiplex PCR; TCRdb lists only in-frame clones, some missing. The sample holds 90,000 to 100,000 clones, roughly 87% seen once. The data originate from a study of cytomegalovirus exposure and HLA in healthy donors. Findings of the study overall: The tendency of first-cohort TCR clusters to co-occur in the approximately 110 validation repertoires was the finding of a later analysis.

The sequenced sample consisted of PBMCs. The clonotype comes from a man younger than 35 in good health and CMV-seropositive.

CDR3 amino acids: CSAAGRPFQYF. The CDR3 DNA sequence: TGCAGTGCCGCCGGGAGGCCTTTTCAGTACTTC. The gene calls are TRBV20-1 and TRBJ2-4; TRBD2 matches at 7 bases. With V trimmed by 6 bases and J by 11 bases, 7 bases remained unmatched. The CDR3 length is 11 residues. The germline V gene encodes CDR1 DFQATT and CDR2 SNEGSKA (reference sequence).